The present T cell receptor beta chain was sequenced within a study of blood T cell repertoires in COVID-19. This clone was seen a single time. The CDR3 is 19 residues long. Germline lookup yields CDR1 SGHVS and CDR2 FQNEAQ. V lost 4 bases and J lost 7; bases outside the gene matches: 13. This table comes from immunoSEQ multiplex PCR, and its TCRdb copy is limited to in-frame clones, with some not included. Here the sample spans about 110,000 clones, approximately 88% being singletons. The sequencing sample was made of peripheral blood. V is TRBV7-8 and J is TRBJ2-1, with 16 bases lining up with TRBD2. This clonotype was sampled from a woman between 65 and 79 years old with acute or convalescent COVID-19. CDR3 in DNA: TGTGCCAGCAGCTCAACCGGGACTAGCGGGGGGGCGAGGTTAAATGAGCAGTTCTTC. Its translation is CASSSTGTSGGARLNEQFF.